This T cell receptor beta chain appears in the sequencing data of a study of blood T cells in healthy people across ages. Next came a second PCR, run for roughly 6 to 11 cycles, which used a sample-barcoded 5' primer along with a J-beta primer mix. TCRdb re-called the 5' RACE reads with MiXCR, one entry per CDR3 protein. The sample consists of roughly 700,000 distinct CDR3 sequences, around 45% of them appearing once. The CDR3 is 15 amino acids. The germline V gene has CDR1 SGHRS and CDR2 YFSETQ. Trimming removed 6 bases at V and 5 bases at J, with 20 bases between. The V and J genes are TRBV5-1 and TRBJ2-5; weak D call: TRBD2 (5 bases). The sequencing sample was made of blood. This receptor was taken from a woman in her fifties or sixties in good health. DNA of the CDR3: TGCGCCAGCAAGGAACCGGCGACCGGGGTGGAGACCCAGTACTTC. Protein sequence: CASKEPATGVETQYF.